This TCR beta chain derives from a study of graft-versus-host responses after intestinal transplantation. Whole-study results and caveats: GvH clonotypes were identified within recipient marrow, with a subset emerging first in ileum or blood.

This clone was detected once. The antigen is undetermined. The CDR3 has 15 amino acids. Germline-derived CDR1 and CDR2 are GTSNPN and SVGIG (reference sequence). Trimming took off 5 bases at V and 1 base at J, with 17 bases between the two ends. Profiled with immunoSEQ multiplex PCR; TCRdb holds only in-frame clones, not every one. The table lists roughly 100,000 clones, just under 95% of them singletons, with less than 0.08% in the top ten. The V gene is TRBV30, the J gene TRBJ2-5, with a weak D call TRBD1 (7 bases). The TCR comes from a human donor who was the organ donor for an intestinal transplant. The sequencing used unstimulated CD8+ T cells sorted from spleen or lymph node cells, collected before transplant. The CDR3 sequence is CAWAGGRQLQETQYF. The CDR3 nucleotides are TGTGCCTGGGCAGGGGGGAGACAGCTCCAAGAGACCCAGTACTTC.